Listed below are T cell receptor beta chains from one sample, sequenced in a study of cytomegalovirus exposure and HLA in healthy donors. Using immunoSEQ multiplex PCR, the repertoire was profiled, and TCRdb retains in-frame clones only, with some absent. The sample shows roughly 71,000 clones, 66% of them seen only once. The source material was PBMCs. These receptors all come from a man aged 35-49 years in good health and CMV-seropositive. CDR3s include the opening cysteine and the closing phenylalanine or tryptophan. The D gene is left open where the match is weak.

v_call: TRBV30
j_call: TRBJ1-2
cdr3_length: 14
d_call: .
cdr3_aa: CAWSRVGAVYGYTF
cdr3_nt: TGTGCCTGGAGTCGGGTAGGGGCCGTCTATGGCTACACCTTC

v_call: TRBV6-5
j_call: TRBJ2-2
cdr3_length: 14
d_call: .
cdr3_aa: CASSYSGSTGELFF
cdr3_nt: TGTGCCAGCAGTTACTCTGGCAGCACCGGGGAGCTGTTTTTT

v_call: TRBV5-8
j_call: TRBJ1-5
cdr3_length: 17
d_call: .
cdr3_aa: CASSLKRGPVRNQPQHF
cdr3_nt: TGTGCCAGCAGCTTGAAGAGAGGCCCCGTGCGCAATCAGCCCCAGCATTTT

v_call: TRBV28
j_call: TRBJ1-5
cdr3_length: 16
d_call: .
cdr3_aa: CASSFRRAGNNQPQHF
cdr3_nt: TGTGCCAGCAGTTTCCGGCGAGCAGGGAACAATCAGCCCCAGCATTTT

v_call: TRBV30
j_call: TRBJ2-3
cdr3_length: 15
d_call: .
cdr3_aa: CAWSGRGAVTDTQYF
cdr3_nt: TGTGCCTGGAGTGGCCGGGGAGCTGTCACAGATACGCAGTATTTT

v_call: TRBV14
j_call: TRBJ1-2
cdr3_length: 12
d_call: .
cdr3_aa: CASSQQGYGYTF
cdr3_nt: TGTGCCAGCAGCCAACAGGGCTATGGCTACACCTTC

v_call: TRBV9
j_call: TRBJ2-7
cdr3_length: 15
d_call: TRBD1
cdr3_aa: CASSVEGQGAGEQYF
cdr3_nt: TGTGCCAGCAGCGTAGAAGGACAGGGCGCAGGCGAGCAGTACTTC

v_call: TRBV5-6
j_call: TRBJ1-1
cdr3_length: 11
d_call: .
cdr3_aa: CASSLAAEAFF
cdr3_nt: TGTGCCAGCAGCTTGGCCGCTGAAGCTTTCTTT

v_call: TRBV5-5
j_call: TRBJ1-2
cdr3_length: 13
d_call: .
cdr3_aa: CASSFTGFGGYTF
cdr3_nt: TGTGCCAGCAGCTTCACAGGGTTTGGCGGCTACACCTTC

v_call: TRBV2
j_call: TRBJ1-2
cdr3_length: 14
d_call: .
cdr3_aa: CASSEAGAGYGYTF
cdr3_nt: TGTGCCAGCAGTGAAGCGGGGGCCGGCTATGGCTACACCTTC

v_call: TRBV7-3
j_call: TRBJ2-2
cdr3_length: 19
d_call: TRBD2
cdr3_aa: CASSLFAASGGPNTGELFF
cdr3_nt: TGTGCCAGCAGCTTATTTGCGGCTAGCGGGGGGCCGAACACCGGGGAGCTGTTTTTT